The entry below gives a single T cell receptor (beta chain) sequence along with its context. CDR3 length equals 15 residues. Germline CDR1 MDHEN, CDR2 SYDVKM. The V and J ends lost 5 bases and 4 bases, in that order; junction bases with no gene match: 5. The data were taken from a study of blood T cell repertoires in COVID-19. The assay was immunoSEQ multiplex PCR, and TCRdb's table has in-frame clones only and misses some. The sample lists about 150,000 clones, roughly 86% occurring once. V gene TRBV28 combines with J gene TRBJ1-5; 10 nucleotides match TRBD1. Sequencing was carried out using PBMCs or T cells enriched from blood (not recorded which). The clonotype comes from a woman aged 45-65 years with acute COVID-19. CDR3 region: CASSAPGQGNQPQHF. CDR3 sequence (DNA): TGTGCCAGCAGTGCCCCGGGACAGGGGAATCAGCCCCAGCATTTT. Using reference TRBV28 and TRBJ1-5 for the parts outside the CDR3, the full variable domain is DVKVTQSSRYLVKRTGEKVFLECVQDMDHENMFWYRQDPGLGLRLIYFSYDVKMKEKGDIPEGYSVSREKKERFSLILESASTNQTSMYLCASSAPGQGNQPQHFGDGTRLSIL.